One TCR beta chain is described in this entry. Original analysis: For nucleated cells, counts were estimated from reference gene primer amplification. Only in-frame clones appear in the TCRdb table, and some are missing; sequencing was by immunoSEQ multiplex PCR. That table supplies the V and J calls and clone size; D and trimming were determined from the DNA. The profile shows around 210,000 clones, approximately 82% of them singletons. The entry originates in a study of blood T cell repertoires in COVID-19. Study details: The samples span acute and convalescent COVID-19 from the United States, Italy and Spain.

The CDR3 consists of 15 residues. V was clipped by 5 bases and J by 3 bases, with 17 bases between them. The germline CDR1 and CDR2 sequences are SGHAT and FQNNGV. Sequenced material: peripheral blood. The sequence was obtained from a human donor in a cohort sampled during active COVID-19. This chain links TRBV11-2 with TRBJ2-7; D uncertain. This CDR3 reads CASSGSGESDYEQYF. The CDR3 DNA is TGTGCCAGCAGCGGGTCCGGAGAGTCCGACTACGAGCAGTACTTC.